This T cell receptor beta chain was sequenced for a study of CD8 T cells in ankylosing spondylitis. Study conclusions and caveats: Within ankylosing spondylitis blood, a TCR beta motif made up of under 10 highly homologous variants appeared to be characteristic. Disease-associated clones were reportedly significantly overrepresented in matched ankylosing spondylitis synovial fluid. Earlier work had already found some motif variants in reactive arthritis synovial fluid and blood.

The germline V and J ends were trimmed by 1 base and 5 bases, with 8 bases remaining between them. The CDR3 has 12 residues. Germline V lookup: CDR1 DFQATT, CDR2 SNEGSKA (reference sequence). Molecular-barcoded quantitative 5'-RACE produced these TCR beta libraries. TCRdb independently ran MiXCR on the 5' RACE reads; one entry per CDR3 protein. The table records approximately 200,000 distinct CDR3 sequences, roughly 12% of them present only once. This clonotype was recorded at least ten times. No antigen is known for it. This sequence was found in a male donor with ankylosing spondylitis or in good health (not recorded which). The J gene is TRBJ2-5, the V gene TRBV20-1, with D perhaps given as TRBD1 or TRBD2 (5 bases each). The sample was blood, either unsorted or a sorted T cell fraction (not recorded which). In DNA form, the CDR3 reads TGCAGTGCTAGAGTGGGGGATGAGACCCAGTACTTC. Translating gives CSARVGDETQYF.